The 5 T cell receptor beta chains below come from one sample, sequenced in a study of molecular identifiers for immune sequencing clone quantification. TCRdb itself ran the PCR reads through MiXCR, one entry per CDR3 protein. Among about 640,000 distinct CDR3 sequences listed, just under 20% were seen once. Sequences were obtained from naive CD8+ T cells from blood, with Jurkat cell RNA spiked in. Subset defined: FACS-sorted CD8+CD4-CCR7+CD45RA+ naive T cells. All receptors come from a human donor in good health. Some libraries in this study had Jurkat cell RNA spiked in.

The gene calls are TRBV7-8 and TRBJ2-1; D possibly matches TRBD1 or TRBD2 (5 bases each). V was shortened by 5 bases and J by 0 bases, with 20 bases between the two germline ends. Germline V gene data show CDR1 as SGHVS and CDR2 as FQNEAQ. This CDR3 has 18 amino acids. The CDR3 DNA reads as TGTGCCAGCAGCCTCAACTCCGGGGACCCGAACTCCTACAATGAGCAGTTCTTC. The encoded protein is CASSLNSGDPNSYNEQFF.

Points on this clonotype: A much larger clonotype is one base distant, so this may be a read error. This chain's CDR3 is CASSPSLRDNSEAFF. In DNA, the CDR3 is TGTGCCAGCAGCCCGAGTCTGAGGGACAATAGTGAAGCTTTCTTT. The V and J genes are TRBV5-3 and TRBJ1-1, with D perhaps TRBD1 (6 bases). TRBV5-3 is an open reading frame, and its role is uncertain. The CDR3 loop spans 15 amino acids. V shed 8 bases and J shed 7 bases, with 24 bases lying between them.

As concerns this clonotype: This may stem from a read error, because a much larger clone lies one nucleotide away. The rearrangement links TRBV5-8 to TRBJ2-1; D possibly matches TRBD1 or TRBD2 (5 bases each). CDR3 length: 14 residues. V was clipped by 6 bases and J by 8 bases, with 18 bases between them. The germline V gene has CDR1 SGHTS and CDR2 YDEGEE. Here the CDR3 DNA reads TGTGCCAGCAACAGAGGGGCAGGGTTGTATGAGCAGTTCTTC. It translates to CASNRGAGLYEQFF.

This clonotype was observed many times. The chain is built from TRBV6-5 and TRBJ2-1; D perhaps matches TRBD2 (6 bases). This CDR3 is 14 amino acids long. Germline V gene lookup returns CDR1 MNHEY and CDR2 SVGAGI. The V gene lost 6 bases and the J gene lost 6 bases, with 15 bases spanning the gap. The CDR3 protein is CASRGAGLVNEQFF. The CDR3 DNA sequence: TGTGCCAGCAGAGGCGCGGGGCTGGTCAATGAGCAGTTCTTC.

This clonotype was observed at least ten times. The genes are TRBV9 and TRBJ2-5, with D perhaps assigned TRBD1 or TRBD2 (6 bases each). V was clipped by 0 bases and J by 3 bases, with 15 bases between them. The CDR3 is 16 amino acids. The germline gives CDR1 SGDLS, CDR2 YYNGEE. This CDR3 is CASSVGDGGIKETQYF. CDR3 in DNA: TGTGCCAGCAGCGTAGGCGACGGGGGCATTAAAGAGACCCAGTACTTC.